This T cell receptor (beta chain) was obtained from a study of memory CD4+ T cells and cytomegalovirus serostatus. Germline CDR1 SGHTA, CDR2 FQGTGA. The CDR3 contains 13 residues. V gave up 3 bases and J gave up 5 bases, with 8 bases separating them. The sort gate was single viable CD3+CD4+CD8-CD45RO+ cells for memory CD4+ T cells. TCRdb's table, derived via immunoSEQ multiplex PCR, lists solely in-frame clones and lacks some. The sample lists tens of thousands of clones, more than 60% occurring once. What was sequenced was memory CD4+ T cells from blood. The receptor's source is an adult in good health and CMV-seronegative. V usage is TRBV7-3 and J usage is TRBJ1-5, with a weak D call TRBD1 (5 bases). Here the CDR3 DNA reads TGTGCCAGCAGCTTGGACAACGATCAGCCCCAGCATTTT. Protein sequence: CASSLDNDQPQHF.